This T cell receptor (beta chain) appears in the sequencing data of a study of blood T cell repertoires in COVID-19 (dated by TCRdb to the early 2020s). Study-level background: Samples from collaborators originated in the United States, Italy and Spain and spanned both the acute and convalescent phases of COVID-19. The material from the prospective study consisted of cDNA or gDNA derived from T cells, B-cell-depleted T cells, or PBMCs. The dataset comprised deeply sampled blood TCRbeta repertoires from subjects exposed to, actively infected with, or recovered from COVID-19. The repertoires were released in a freely available public database meant as a resource for research on the immune response to SARS-CoV-2. The samples were drawn from the first 160 participants of the ongoing ImmuneRACE study and from more than 1,000 subjects provided by 6 global collaborators. The sample metadata nearly always contained a de-identified subject ID, COVID-19 status, age in years and sex. Where available, HLA class I and class II types were taken from metadata supplied by the sample provider and were not determined by assay-based typing. What the research found in general, with its limitations: Clinical and demographic metadata were provided uncurated, with the amount varying by source and participant.

The immunoSEQ Assay, a bias-controlled multiplex PCR, was used to amplify TCRbeta CDR3 regions from genomic DNA. The published analysis was carried out like this. Nucleated cell counts per sample were estimated from amplification of reference gene primers within the assay. To quantify the absolute abundance of each unique TCRbeta CDR3 rearrangement, sequence reads were collapsed and filtered. For each sample, productive Simpson clonality was calculated as the square root of Simpson's diversity index across productive rearrangements. In TCRdb, the immuneACCESS table is reduced to in-frame sequences with V and J assigned. These tables do not hold every clone; where another copy was compared, an unresolved V gene accounts for under half, and the others remain unexplained. From that table come the V and J calls and clone size; the DNA was used to work out D and trimming. A total of over 120,000 clones appear in this sample, 81% of them only once. More than 6.5% of the sample is held by the ten biggest clonotypes.

In regard to this clone: No antigen is known for it. Base qualities are not provided; no much larger clone lies one nucleotide away.

Each collaborating institution followed its own protocols to collect whole blood in K2EDTA tubes. For TCRbeta analysis, collaborator samples were shipped as frozen whole blood, as isolated PBMCs, or as DNA extracted from either sample type. Trimming removed 2 bases from V and 11 bases from J; the gene matches leave 15 bases unexplained. The germline V gene gives CDR1 as MDHEN and CDR2 as SYDVKM. The CDR3 starts with the cysteine, ends with the phenylalanine, and has 17 residues. Only the CDR3 region is kept as DNA, spanning 51 bases read in frame from base 1. The sequenced material came from peripheral blood. Recombination linked TRBV28 to TRBJ2-3; 11 nucleotides in the junction match TRBD2. This clonotype originated in a human donor in a cohort sampled during active COVID-19. The DNA sequence follows: TGTGCCAGCAGTTTAGCGGGACTAGCGGAGAGGCGTTGGGGGCAGTATTTT. Translated, it gives CASSLAGLAERRWGQYF.